This entry lists 31 T cell receptor beta chains sequenced from one sample in a study of CXCR3-negative and CXCR3-positive naive CD8 T cells. In preparing the TRB cDNA libraries, 5' RACE with UMI labels was used. TCRdb re-called the 5' RACE reads, yielding one record per CDR3 amino acid sequence without DNA. The sample has about 130,000 distinct CDR3 sequences. The sequencing input was naive CXCR3- CD8+ T cells from blood. As to subset: CD45RO-CCR7+CD27+CD95- naive CD8+ T cells lacking CXCR3 (TNR3-). The receptors here all came from a human donor in good health. Some clones in this sample may be carry-over from other donors' samples.

The chain is built from TRBV2 and TRBJ2-7; as DNA is missing, the TRBD2 call by TCRdb cannot be tested. CDR1 is SNHLY and CDR2 is FYNNEI in the germline V gene. The CDR3 extends over 15 amino acids. The CDR3 sequence: CASRAGTSGVYEQYF.

This chain joins TRBV9 and TRBJ2-2; there is no DNA to check the TCRdb D call of TRBD1. The CDR3 contains 17 residues. Germline assignment: CDR1 SGDLS and CDR2 YYNGEE. CDR3: CASSSNLRQGGTGELFF.

This chain links TRBV30 with TRBJ2-1; TCRdb outputs TRBD1, but without DNA this stays unchecked. The CDR3 runs 17 residues. The germline V gene has CDR1 GTSNPN and CDR2 SVGIG (reference sequence). This CDR3 reads CAWILNPAGQFYNEQFF.

The V call is TRBV3-1, the J call TRBJ2-7; TCRdb's D gene call, TRBD1, goes unchecked for lack of DNA. The CDR3 length is 15 residues. The germline gives CDR1 LGHDT, CDR2 YNNKEL (reference sequence). This chain's CDR3 is CASSRARTGRYEQYF.

V and J are TRBV4-1 and TRBJ2-1. There are 14 residues in the CDR3. Per the germline V gene, CDR1 is MGHRA and CDR2 is YSYEKL. The CDR3 spells CASSHLWVSTEQFF.

The genes are TRBV6-2 or TRBV6-3 and TRBJ2-1; TCRdb returns TRBD2, unconfirmable since there is no DNA. CDR1 is MNHEY, CDR2 SVGEGT, per germline. The CDR3 consists of 16 residues. The CDR3 reads CASSYSSSGWDNEQFF.

The V and J genes are TRBV5-1 and TRBJ2-7; the TRBD2 assignment by TCRdb is unverifiable without DNA. This CDR3 contains 15 residues. Per germline, CDR1 SGHRS and CDR2 YFSETQ. The CDR3 loop reads CASSLGPSGGNEQYF.

V is TRBV3-1 and J is TRBJ2-7; the D gene TCRdb calls, TRBD2, cannot be checked with no DNA. Looked up from germline, CDR1 is LGHDT and CDR2 is YNNKEL (reference sequence). The CDR3 is 17 amino acids. The CDR3 loop reads CASSQDMFEGRSYEQYF.

The chain has TRBV7-3 and TRBJ2-2; TCRdb designates TRBD2, a call that cannot be tested without DNA. The length of the CDR3 is 14 residues. Looked up from germline, CDR1 is SGHTA and CDR2 is FQGTGA. The CDR3 reads CASSLGLATGELFF.

J is TRBJ2-1 and V is TRBV5-1; TCRdb's D gene call, TRBD2, goes unchecked for lack of DNA. The CDR3 sequence is 20 residues long. Germline V gene lookup returns CDR1 SGHRS and CDR2 YFSETQ. This CDR3 reads CASSLSLTGRAPSSYNEQFF. Drawing the rest from reference TRBV5-1 and TRBJ2-1, the complete variable domain is KAGVTQTPRYLIKTRGQQVTLSCSPISGHRSVSWYQQTPGQGLQFLFEYFSETQRNKGNFPGRFSGRQFSNSRSEMNVSTLELGDSALYLCASSLSLTGRAPSSYNEQFFGPGTRLTVL.

This chain connects TRBV21-1 to TRBJ2-1; without DNA, the TCRdb call of TRBD1 cannot be checked. TRBV21-1 is an annotated pseudogene. This CDR3 contains 16 residues. The CDR3 reads CASSKGGGLSYNEQFF.

The chain has TRBV29-1 and TRBJ2-5; TCRdb's D call, TRBD2, is unchecked because there is no DNA. The CDR3 totals 14 residues. Per germline, CDR1 SQVTM and CDR2 ANQGSEA. CDR3 sequence: CSVLEGPNPETQYF.

V usage is TRBV6-5 and J usage is TRBJ1-5. The CDR3 spans 15 residues. The germline V gene encodes CDR1 MNHEY and CDR2 SVGAGI. CDR3 protein: CASRGHFYSNQPQHF.

The chain combines TRBV7-6 with TRBJ2-1; the TCRdb D gene call, TRBD2, has no DNA to confirm it. There are 17 residues in the CDR3. The germline V gene encodes CDR1 SGHVS and CDR2 FNYEAQ. CDR3 in amino acids: CASSLAPRGGQGDEQFF.

J is TRBJ2-1 and V is TRBV29-1. Germline lookup yields CDR1 SQVTM and CDR2 ANQGSEA. This CDR3 is 14 amino acids long. The CDR3 reads CSAPSENSYNEQFF.

The chain is built from TRBV3-1 and TRBJ2-3. Germline V lookup: CDR1 LGHDT, CDR2 YNNKEL (reference sequence). This CDR3 region has 14 residues. The CDR3 sequence is CASSPWLGGDTQYF.

The chain recombines TRBV7-2 with TRBJ2-3; TCRdb returns TRBD1, unconfirmable since there is no DNA. The CDR3 is 18 residues long. CDR1 is SGHTA and CDR2 is FQGNSA in the germline V gene. This chain's CDR3 is CASSLSPGTFASTDTQYF.

This chain links TRBV14 with TRBJ2-5. This CDR3 has 12 amino acids. Per germline, CDR1 SGHDN and CDR2 FVKESK. CDR3 region: CASSLHQETQYF.

The rearrangement links TRBV7-2 to TRBJ2-3; TCRdb's D call of TRBD1 is untestable without DNA. Germline V gene lookup returns CDR1 SGHTA and CDR2 FQGNSA. There are 17 residues in the CDR3. The CDR3 protein is CASSLVGDRVIADTQYF.

The gene calls are TRBV11-1 and TRBJ1-1; TCRdb's D call, TRBD1, is unchecked because there is no DNA. The germline V gene encodes CDR1 SGHAT and CDR2 FQDESV (reference sequence). The CDR3 totals 16 residues. The CDR3 protein is CASSSQGALWNTEAFF.

This chain's CDR3 is CASSLGREDLSEQFF. V is TRBV13 and J is TRBJ2-1. Germline V CDR1 and CDR2: PRHDT, FYEKMQ (reference sequence). This CDR3 is built from 15 residues. Drawing the rest from reference TRBV13 and TRBJ2-1, the complete variable domain is AAGVIQSPRHLIKEKRETATLKCYPIPRHDTVYWYQQGPGQDPQFLISFYEKMQSDKGSIPDRFSAQQFSDYHSELNMSSLELGDSALYFCASSLGREDLSEQFFGPGTRLTVL.

The chain combines TRBV6-5 with TRBJ2-7; TCRdb's D gene call, TRBD1, goes unchecked for lack of DNA. This CDR3 is 12 amino acids long. Germline V CDR1 and CDR2: MNHEY, SVGAGI. The CDR3 reads CASGTGGYEQYF.

The gene calls are TRBV21-1 and TRBJ1-1; as DNA is missing, the TRBD1 call by TCRdb cannot be tested. TRBV21-1 is a documented pseudogene. The CDR3 loop spans 14 amino acids. CDR3 sequence: CASSKIWDDTEAFF.

CDR3 loop: CASSWQGQTYEQYF. This chain uses TRBV5-1 with TRBJ2-7; TCRdb's assignment of TRBD1 cannot be checked, as there is no DNA. This CDR3 region has 14 residues. Germline CDR1 is SGHRS and CDR2 is YFSETQ. Together with reference TRBV5-1 and TRBJ2-7, the CDR3 gives the full variable domain: KAGVTQTPRYLIKTRGQQVTLSCSPISGHRSVSWYQQTPGQGLQFLFEYFSETQRNKGNFPGRFSGRQFSNSRSEMNVSTLELGDSALYLCASSWQGQTYEQYFGPGTRLTVT.

The chain has TRBV20-1 and TRBJ2-3; TCRdb lists TRBD1, though no DNA is available to test this call. The length of the CDR3 is 13 residues. Germline V lookup: CDR1 DFQATT, CDR2 SNEGSKA (reference sequence). The CDR3: CSAGAGRTDTQYF.

This CDR3 is CSARAVTGVYEQYF. V is TRBV20-1 and J is TRBJ2-7; without DNA, the TCRdb call of TRBD1 cannot be checked. This CDR3 is built from 14 residues. Germline CDR1 DFQATT, CDR2 SNEGSKA (reference sequence).

The genes are TRBV5-1 and TRBJ2-7; the D call of TRBD2 rests on TCRdb alone, since no DNA is present to check it. Per germline, CDR1 SGHRS and CDR2 YFSETQ. The CDR3 is made up of 15 amino acids. This chain's CDR3 is CASSLDAGVFDEQYF. The variable domain in full, with the rest retrieved from reference TRBV5-1 and TRBJ2-7, is KAGVTQTPRYLIKTRGQQVTLSCSPISGHRSVSWYQQTPGQGLQFLFEYFSETQRNKGNFPGRFSGRQFSNSRSEMNVSTLELGDSALYLCASSLDAGVFDEQYFGPGTRLTVT.

The chain recombines TRBV5-1 with TRBJ2-2. From germline, CDR1 is SGHRS and CDR2 YFSETQ. CDR3 length: 14 residues. The CDR3 spells CASTGFTNTGELFF.

The chain recombines TRBV7-8 with TRBJ2-5. The CDR3 sequence is 15 residues long. The germline V gene encodes CDR1 SGHVS and CDR2 FQNEAQ. This CDR3 is CASSLMRTDGETQYF.

The rearrangement joins TRBV11-3 to TRBJ2-1; TCRdb proposes TRBD1, but this gene call is untestable without DNA. CDR3 size: 15 residues. Per germline, CDR1 SGHNT and CDR2 YENEEA. CDR3 region: CASSLDPPPGGEQFF.

This rearrangement joins TRBV9 to TRBJ2-5; TCRdb calls TRBD2, which cannot be checked without DNA. The germline V gene has CDR1 SGDLS and CDR2 YYNGEE. The CDR3 runs 14 residues. CDR3 sequence: CASSATSGEETQYF.